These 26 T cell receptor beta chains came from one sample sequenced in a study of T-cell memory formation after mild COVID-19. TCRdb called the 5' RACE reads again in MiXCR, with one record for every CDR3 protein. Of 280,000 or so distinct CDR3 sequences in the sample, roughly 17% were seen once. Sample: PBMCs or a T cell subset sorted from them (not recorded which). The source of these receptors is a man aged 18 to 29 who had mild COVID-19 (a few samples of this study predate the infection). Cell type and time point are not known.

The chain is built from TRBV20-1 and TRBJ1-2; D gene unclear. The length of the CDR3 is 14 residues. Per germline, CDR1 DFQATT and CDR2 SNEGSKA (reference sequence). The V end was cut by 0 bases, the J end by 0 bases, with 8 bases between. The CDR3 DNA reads TGCAGTGCTAGAGATACCCAGACTAACTATGGCTACACCTTC. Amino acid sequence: CSARDTQTNYGYTF.

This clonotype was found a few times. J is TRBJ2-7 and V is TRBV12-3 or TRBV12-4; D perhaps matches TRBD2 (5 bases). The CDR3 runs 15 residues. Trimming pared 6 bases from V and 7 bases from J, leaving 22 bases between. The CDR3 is CASSQSSGYLGEQYV. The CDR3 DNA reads TGTGCCAGCAGCCAGAGCTCGGGGTACTTGGGGGAGCAGTACGTC.

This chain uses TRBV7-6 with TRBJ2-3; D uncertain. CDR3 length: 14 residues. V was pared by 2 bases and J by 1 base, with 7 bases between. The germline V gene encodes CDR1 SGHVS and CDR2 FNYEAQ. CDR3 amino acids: CASSLYTGTDTQYF. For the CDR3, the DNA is TGTGCCAGCAGCTTATATACGGGCACAGATACGCAGTATTTT.

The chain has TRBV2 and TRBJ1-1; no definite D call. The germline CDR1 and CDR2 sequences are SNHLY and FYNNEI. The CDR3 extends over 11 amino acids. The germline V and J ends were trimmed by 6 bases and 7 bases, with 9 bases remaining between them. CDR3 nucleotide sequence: TGTGCCAGCAGATACGACGTTGAAGCTTTCTTT. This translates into CASRYDVEAFF.

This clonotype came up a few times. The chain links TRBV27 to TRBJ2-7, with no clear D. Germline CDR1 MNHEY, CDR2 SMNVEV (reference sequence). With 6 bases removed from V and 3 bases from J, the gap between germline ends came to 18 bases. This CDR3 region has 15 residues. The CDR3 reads CASSPLSPRGYEQYF. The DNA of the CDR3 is TGTGCCAGCAGCCCTTTATCCCCGAGAGGCTACGAGCAGTACTTC.

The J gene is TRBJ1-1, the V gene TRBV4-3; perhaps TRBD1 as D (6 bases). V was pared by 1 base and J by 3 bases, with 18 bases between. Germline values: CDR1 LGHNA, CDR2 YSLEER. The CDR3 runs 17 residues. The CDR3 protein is CASSQGLGQRKYTEAFF. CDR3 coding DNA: TGCGCCAGCAGCCAAGGCCTCGGACAGAGGAAGTACACTGAAGCTTTCTTT.

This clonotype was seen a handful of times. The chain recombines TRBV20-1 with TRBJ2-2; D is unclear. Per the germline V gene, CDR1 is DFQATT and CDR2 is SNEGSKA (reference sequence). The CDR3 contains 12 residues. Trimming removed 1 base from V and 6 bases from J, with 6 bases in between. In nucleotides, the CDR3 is TGCAGTGCTAGAGGGGCATCCGGGGAGCTGTTTTTT. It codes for CSARGASGELFF.

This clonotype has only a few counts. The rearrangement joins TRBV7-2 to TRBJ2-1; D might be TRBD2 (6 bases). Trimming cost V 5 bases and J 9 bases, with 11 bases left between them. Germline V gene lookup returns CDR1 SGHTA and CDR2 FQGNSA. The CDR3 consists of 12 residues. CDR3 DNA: TGTGCCAGCAGCCTCCCCGGGGGTGAGCAGTTCTTC. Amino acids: CASSLPGGEQFF.

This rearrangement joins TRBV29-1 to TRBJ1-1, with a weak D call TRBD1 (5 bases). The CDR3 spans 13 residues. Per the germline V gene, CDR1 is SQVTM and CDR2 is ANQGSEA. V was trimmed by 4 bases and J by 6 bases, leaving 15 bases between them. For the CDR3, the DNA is TGCAGCGTTGTCCCTCCGGGGGGGGCTGAAGCTTTCTTT. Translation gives CSVVPPGGAEAFF.

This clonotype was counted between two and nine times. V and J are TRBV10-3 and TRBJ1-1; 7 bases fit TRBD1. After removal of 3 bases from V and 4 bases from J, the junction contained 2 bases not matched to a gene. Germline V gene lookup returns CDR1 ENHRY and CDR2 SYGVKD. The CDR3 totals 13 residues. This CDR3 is CAISEQGTTEAFF. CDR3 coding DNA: TGTGCCATCAGTGAACAGGGGACCACTGAAGCTTTCTTT.

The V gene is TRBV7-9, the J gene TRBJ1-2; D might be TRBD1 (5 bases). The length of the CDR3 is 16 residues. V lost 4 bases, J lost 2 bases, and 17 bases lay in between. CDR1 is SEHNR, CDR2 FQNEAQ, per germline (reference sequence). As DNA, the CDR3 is TGTGCCAGCAGCTATCCCGTGGGCAGGGCCAACTATGGCTACACCTTC. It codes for CASSYPVGRANYGYTF. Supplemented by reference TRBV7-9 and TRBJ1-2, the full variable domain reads DTGVSQNPRHKITKRGQNVTFRCDPISEHNRLYWYRQTLGQGPEFLTYFQNEAQLEKSRLLSDRFSAERPKGSFSTLEIQRTEQGDSAMYLCASSYPVGRANYGYTFGSGTRLTVV.

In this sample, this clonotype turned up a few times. The CDR3 spells CASSLAVRVTEAFF. CDR3 in DNA: TGCGCCAGCAGCTTGGCCGTCCGAGTCACTGAAGCTTTCTTT. The chain couples TRBV5-1 to TRBJ1-1; D is uncertain. The CDR3 extends over 14 amino acids. Looked up from germline, CDR1 is SGHRS and CDR2 is YFSETQ. V lost 0 bases and J lost 4, with 10 bases in between.

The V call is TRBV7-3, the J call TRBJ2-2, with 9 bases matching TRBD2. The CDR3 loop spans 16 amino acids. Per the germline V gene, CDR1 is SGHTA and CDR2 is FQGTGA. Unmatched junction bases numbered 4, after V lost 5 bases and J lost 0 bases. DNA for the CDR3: TGTGCCAGCAGCCGCATAGCGGGGGCGAACACCGGGGAGCTGTTTTTT. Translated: CASSRIAGANTGELFF. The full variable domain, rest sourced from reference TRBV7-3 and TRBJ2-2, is GAGVSQTPSNKVTEKGKYVELRCDPISGHTALYWYRQSLGQGPEFLIYFQGTGAADDSGLPNDRFFAVRPEGSVSTLKIQRTERGDSAVYLCASSRIAGANTGELFFGEGSRLTVL.

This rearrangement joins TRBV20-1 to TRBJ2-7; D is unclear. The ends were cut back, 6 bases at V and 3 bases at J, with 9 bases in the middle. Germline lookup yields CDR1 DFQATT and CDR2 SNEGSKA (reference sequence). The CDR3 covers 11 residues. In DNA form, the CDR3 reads TGCAGTGCCGGCGCCAGCTACGAGCAGTACTTC. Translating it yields CSAGASYEQYF.

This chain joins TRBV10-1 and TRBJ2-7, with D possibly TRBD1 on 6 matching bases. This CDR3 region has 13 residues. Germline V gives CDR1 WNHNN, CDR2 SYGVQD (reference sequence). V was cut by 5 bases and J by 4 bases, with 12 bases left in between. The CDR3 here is CASSPDRRYEQYF. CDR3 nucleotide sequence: TGCGCCAGCAGTCCTGACAGGCGGTACGAGCAGTACTTC.

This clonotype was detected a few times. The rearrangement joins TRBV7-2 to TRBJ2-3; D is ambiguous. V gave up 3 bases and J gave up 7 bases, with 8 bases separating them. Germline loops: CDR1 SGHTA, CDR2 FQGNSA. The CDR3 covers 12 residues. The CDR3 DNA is TGTGCCAGCAGCTTTGCCCCGAATACGCAGTATTTT. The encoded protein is CASSFAPNTQYF.

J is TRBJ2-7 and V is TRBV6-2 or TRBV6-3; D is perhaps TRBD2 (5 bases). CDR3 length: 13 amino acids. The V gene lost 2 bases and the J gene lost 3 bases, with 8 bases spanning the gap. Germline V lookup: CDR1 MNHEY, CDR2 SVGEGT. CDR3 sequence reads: CASSYGLIYEQYF. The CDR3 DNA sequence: TGTGCCAGCAGTTACGGACTGATCTACGAGCAGTACTTC.

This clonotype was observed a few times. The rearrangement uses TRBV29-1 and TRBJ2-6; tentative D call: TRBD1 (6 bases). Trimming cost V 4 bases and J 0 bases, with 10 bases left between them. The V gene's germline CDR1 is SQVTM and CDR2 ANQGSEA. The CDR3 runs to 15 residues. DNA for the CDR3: TGCAGCGTTGCCAGGGGCCTCTCTGGGGCCAACGTCCTGACTTTC. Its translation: CSVARGLSGANVLTF.

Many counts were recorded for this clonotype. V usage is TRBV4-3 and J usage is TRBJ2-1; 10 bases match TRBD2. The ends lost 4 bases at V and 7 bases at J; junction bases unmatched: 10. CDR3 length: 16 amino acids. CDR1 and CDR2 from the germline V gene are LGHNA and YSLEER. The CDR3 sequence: CASSRHLAGVYNEQFF. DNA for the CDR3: TGCGCCAGCAGCCGACACCTAGCGGGGGTTTATAATGAGCAGTTCTTC.

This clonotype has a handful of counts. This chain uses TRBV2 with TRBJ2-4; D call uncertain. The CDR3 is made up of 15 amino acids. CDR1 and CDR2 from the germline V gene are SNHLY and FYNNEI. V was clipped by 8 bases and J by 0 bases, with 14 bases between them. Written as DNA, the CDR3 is TGTGCCAGCGCAGAATTGCGAATAGCCAAAAACATTCAGTACTTC. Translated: CASAELRIAKNIQYF.

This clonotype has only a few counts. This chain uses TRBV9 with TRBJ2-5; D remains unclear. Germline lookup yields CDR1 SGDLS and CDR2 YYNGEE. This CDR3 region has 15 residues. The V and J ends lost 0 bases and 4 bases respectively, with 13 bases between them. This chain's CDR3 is CASSVVGFTGETQYF. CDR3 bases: TGTGCCAGCAGCGTAGTGGGGTTCACGGGAGAGACCCAGTACTTC.

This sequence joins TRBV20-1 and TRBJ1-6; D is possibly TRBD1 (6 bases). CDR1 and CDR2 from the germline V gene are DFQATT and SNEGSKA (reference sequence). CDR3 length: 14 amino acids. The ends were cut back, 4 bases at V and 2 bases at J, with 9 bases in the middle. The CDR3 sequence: CSANRGPYNSPLHF. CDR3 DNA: TGCAGTGCTAACCGGGGGCCCTATAATTCACCCCTCCACTTT.

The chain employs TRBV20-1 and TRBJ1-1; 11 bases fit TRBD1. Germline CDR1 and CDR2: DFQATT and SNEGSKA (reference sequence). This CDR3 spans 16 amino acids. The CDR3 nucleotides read TGCGTAGGATCCGGGACAGGGGGGGGGAAGGTCACTGAAGCTTTCTTT. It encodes CVGSGTGGGKVTEAFF.

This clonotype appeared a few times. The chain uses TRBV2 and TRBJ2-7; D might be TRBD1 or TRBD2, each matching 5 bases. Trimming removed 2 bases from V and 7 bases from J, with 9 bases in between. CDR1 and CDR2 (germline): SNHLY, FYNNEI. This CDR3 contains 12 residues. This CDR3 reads CASSERDLEQYV. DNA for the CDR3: TGTGCCAGCAGTGAAAGGGACCTGGAGCAGTACGTC.

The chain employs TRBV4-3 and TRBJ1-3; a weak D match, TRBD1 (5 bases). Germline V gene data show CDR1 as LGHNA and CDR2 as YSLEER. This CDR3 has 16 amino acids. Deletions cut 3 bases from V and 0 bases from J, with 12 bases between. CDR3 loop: CASSHRGTRSGNTIYF. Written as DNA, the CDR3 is TGCGCCAGCAGCCACCGGGGGACGCGCTCTGGAAACACCATATATTTT.

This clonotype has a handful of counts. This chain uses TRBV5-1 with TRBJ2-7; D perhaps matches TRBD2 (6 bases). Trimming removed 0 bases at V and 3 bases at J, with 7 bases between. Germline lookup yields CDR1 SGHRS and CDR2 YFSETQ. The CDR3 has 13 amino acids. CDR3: CASSLGDFYEQYF. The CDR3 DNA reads TGCGCCAGCAGCTTGGGGGACTTCTACGAGCAGTACTTC.